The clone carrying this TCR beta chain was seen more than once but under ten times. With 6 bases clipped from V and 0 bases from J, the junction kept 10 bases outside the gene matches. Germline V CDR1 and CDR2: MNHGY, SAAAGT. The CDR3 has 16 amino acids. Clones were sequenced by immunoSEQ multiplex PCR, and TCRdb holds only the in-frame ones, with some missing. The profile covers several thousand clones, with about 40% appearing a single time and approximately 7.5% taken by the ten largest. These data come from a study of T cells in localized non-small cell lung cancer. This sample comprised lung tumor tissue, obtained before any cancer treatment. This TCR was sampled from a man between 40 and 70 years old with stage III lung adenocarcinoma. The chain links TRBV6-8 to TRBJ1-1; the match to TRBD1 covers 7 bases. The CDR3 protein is CASRSNRGLMNTEAFF. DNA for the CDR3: TGTGCCAGCAGATCAAACAGGGGCCTCATGAACACTGAAGCTTTCTTT.